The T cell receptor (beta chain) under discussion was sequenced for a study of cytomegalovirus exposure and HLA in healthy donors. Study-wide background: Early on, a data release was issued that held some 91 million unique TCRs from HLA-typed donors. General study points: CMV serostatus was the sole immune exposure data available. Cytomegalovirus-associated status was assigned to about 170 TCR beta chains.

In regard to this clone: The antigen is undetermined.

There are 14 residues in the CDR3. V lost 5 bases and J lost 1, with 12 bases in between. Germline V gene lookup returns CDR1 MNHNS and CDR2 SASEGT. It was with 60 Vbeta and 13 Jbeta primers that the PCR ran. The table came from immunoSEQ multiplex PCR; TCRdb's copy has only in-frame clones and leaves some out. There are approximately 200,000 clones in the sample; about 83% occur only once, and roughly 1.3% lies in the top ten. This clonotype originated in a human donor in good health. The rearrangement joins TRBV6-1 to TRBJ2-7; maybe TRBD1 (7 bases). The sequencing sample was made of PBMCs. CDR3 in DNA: TGTGCCAGCAGTCGGGAGACAGGGTCCTACGAGCAGTACTTC. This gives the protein CASSRETGSYEQYF.